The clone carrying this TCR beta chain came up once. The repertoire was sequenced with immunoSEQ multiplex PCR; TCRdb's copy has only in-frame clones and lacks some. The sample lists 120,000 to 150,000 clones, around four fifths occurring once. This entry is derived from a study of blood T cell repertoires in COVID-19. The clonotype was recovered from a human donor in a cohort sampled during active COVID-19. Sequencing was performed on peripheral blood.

The CDR3 region has the DNA TGTGCCAGCAGCTTCAAACCAGGGTTCCACGAGCAGTACTTC. It encodes CASSFKPGFHEQYF. The chain uses TRBV7-2 and TRBJ2-7, with a weak D call TRBD1 (5 bases). Germline values: CDR1 SGHTA, CDR2 FQGNSA. This CDR3 has 14 residues. V shed 3 bases and J shed 5 bases, with 14 bases lying between them.